Presented here are 15 T cell receptor beta chains from one specimen sequenced in a study of cytomegalovirus exposure and HLA in healthy donors. With 60 Vbeta and 13 Jbeta primers, the PCR was carried out. TCRdb's table, derived via immunoSEQ multiplex PCR, lists solely in-frame clones and lacks some. The sample carries about 190,000 clones, roughly 77% recorded once. The sequenced sample was PBMCs. The receptors stem from a man aged 25-45 years in good health and CMV-seropositive.

This clone was counted once. The V and J genes are TRBV30 and TRBJ2-3, with D perhaps matching TRBD2 (6 bases). Trimming removed 5 bases at V and 2 bases at J, with 17 bases between. CDR1 GTSNPN and CDR2 SVGIG come from the germline V gene (reference sequence). CDR3 length equals 15 residues. The DNA of the CDR3 is TGTGCCTGGGCCGAAGGGACTTATGCCACAGATACGCAGTATTTT. It encodes CAWAEGTYATDTQYF. Looking up the rest from reference TRBV30 and TRBJ2-3 gives the full variable domain: SQTIHQWPATLVQPVGSPLSLECTVEGTSNPNLYWYRQAAGRGLQLLFYSVGIGQISSEVPQNLSASRPQDRQFILSSKKLLLSDSGFYLCAWAEGTYATDTQYFGPGTRLTVL.

The chain links TRBV29-1 to TRBJ2-5; tentatively, D is TRBD1 (6 bases). This CDR3 is 12 amino acids long. Trimming shortened V by 5 bases and J by 7 bases, and 14 bases separated the two germline ends. Germline V gene sequence: CDR1 SQVTM, CDR2 ANQGSEA. This CDR3 reads CSVSTGTRTQYF. The CDR3 DNA is TGCAGCGTTTCTACCGGGACACGGACCCAGTACTTC.

The rearrangement links TRBV5-4 to TRBJ2-7; 8 bases are a match to TRBD1. V was clipped by 2 bases and J by 0 bases; unmatched bases: 4. The CDR3 has 15 residues. CDR1 and CDR2 (germline): SGHNT, YYREEE (reference sequence). As DNA, the CDR3 is TGTGCCAGCAGCTTAGGGGACAGGAGCTCCTACGAGCAGTACTTC. Its translation is CASSLGDRSSYEQYF.

This sequence joins TRBV5-4 and TRBJ2-7; TRBD2 matches at 11 bases. The germline V gene encodes CDR1 SGHNT and CDR2 YYREEE (reference sequence). The length of the CDR3 is 15 residues. J lost 5 bases, V lost 4 bases, and 8 bases had no gene match. In DNA, the CDR3 is TGTGCCAGCAGCCCTCTAGCGGGAGGCACCCACGAGCAGTACTTC. Translating gives CASSPLAGGTHEQYF.

In this sample, this clone turned up a few times. The rearrangement joins TRBV18 to TRBJ1-5; D uncertain. Trimming left V 4 bases short and J 2 bases short, with 6 bases between. CDR3 length: 13 residues. Germline CDR1 KGHSH, CDR2 LQKENI. The CDR3 protein is CASSLQGNQPQHF. For the CDR3, the DNA is TGTGCCAGCTCACTCCAGGGCAATCAGCCCCAGCATTTT. Full variable domain (rest looked up from reference TRBV18 and TRBJ1-5): NAGVMQNPRHLVRRRGQEARLRCSPMKGHSHVYWYRQLPEEGLKFMVYLQKENIIDESGMPKERFSAEFPKEGPSILRIQQVVRGDSAAYFCASSLQGNQPQHFGDGTRLSIL.

This chain joins TRBV28 and TRBJ2-7, with TRBD2 matching 7 bases. The CDR3 is made up of 16 amino acids. Germline CDR1 MDHEN, CDR2 SYDVKM. Losses at the gene ends were 5 bases for V and 2 bases for J; bases not matched to a gene: 12. CDR3 sequence (DNA): TGTGCCAGCAGTACCCCCTCTAGCGGTCCGACCTACGAGCAGTACTTC. Translating it yields CASSTPSSGPTYEQYF.

The chain couples TRBV4-2 to TRBJ1-6; maybe TRBD1 (6 bases). Trimming pared 3 bases from V and 5 bases from J, leaving 20 bases between. This CDR3 is built from 18 residues. The V gene's germline CDR1 is LGHNA and CDR2 YNFKEQ. The CDR3: CASSHQRGVQGNNSPLHF. The CDR3 DNA reads as TGTGCCAGCAGCCACCAAAGGGGAGTACAGGGCAATAATTCACCCCTCCACTTT.

The chain uses TRBV19 and TRBJ1-2; a possible D gene is TRBD1 (5 bases). V gave up 3 bases and J gave up 4 bases, with 15 bases separating them. The CDR3 is made up of 15 amino acids. Germline-derived CDR1 and CDR2 are LNHDA and SQIVND (reference sequence). CDR3 nucleotide sequence: TGTGCCAGTAGTATTAAGAGGGGAGGAGGCTATGGCTACACCTTC. It specifies CASSIKRGGGYGYTF.

The V call is TRBV7-2, the J call TRBJ2-7; no firm D call. The CDR3 runs 11 residues. CDR1 and CDR2 from the germline V gene are SGHTA and FQGNSA. The V end was cut by 5 bases, the J end by 1 base, with 3 bases between. The CDR3 DNA follows: TGTGCCAGCAGCCTTTCCTACGAGCAGTACTTC. Its translation is CASSLSYEQYF.

Concerning this clone: This specimen includes other DNA sequences encoding the same CDR3. The chain recombines TRBV18 with TRBJ2-7, with 9 bases identical to TRBD1. Germline V gene lookup returns CDR1 KGHSH and CDR2 LQKENI. With 4 bases clipped from V and 2 bases from J, the junction kept 0 bases outside the gene matches. CDR3 length: 13 amino acids. Here the CDR3 reads CASSRQGAYEQYF. As DNA, the CDR3 is TGTGCCAGCTCACGACAGGGGGCCTACGAGCAGTACTTC. Filled out from reference TRBV18 and TRBJ2-7, the complete variable domain reads NAGVMQNPRHLVRRRGQEARLRCSPMKGHSHVYWYRQLPEEGLKFMVYLQKENIIDESGMPKERFSAEFPKEGPSILRIQQVVRGDSAAYFCASSRQGAYEQYFGPGTRLTVT.

This clone was seen a single time. This chain connects TRBV5-8 to TRBJ1-2; D gene uncertain. Germline V lookup: CDR1 SGHTS, CDR2 YDEGEE. CDR3 size: 13 residues. V lost 6 bases to trimming and J lost 7 bases, with 16 bases between them. In nucleotides, the CDR3 is TGTGCCAGCACAACGGGGAGGGCGGCTGGCTACACCTTC. As protein: CASTTGRAAGYTF.

The J gene is TRBJ1-4, the V gene TRBV7-8; D is unclear. From germline, CDR1 is SGHVS and CDR2 FQNEAQ. V shed 7 bases and J shed 12 bases, with 21 bases lying between them. The length of the CDR3 is 14 residues. This chain's CDR3 is CASTSREGNGELFF. CDR3 DNA: TGTGCCAGCACTTCCCGGGAGGGCAATGGGGAACTGTTTTTT.

The chain carries TRBV7-9 and TRBJ2-7; D might be TRBD2 (5 bases). This CDR3 contains 15 residues. V lost 4 bases, J lost 3 bases, and 16 bases lay in between. In germline, CDR1 is SEHNR, CDR2 FQNEAQ (reference sequence). The CDR3 protein is CASSSAIAGGYEQYF. Here the CDR3 DNA reads TGTGCCAGCAGCTCTGCGATCGCGGGCGGCTACGAGCAGTACTTC.

The chain combines TRBV5-1 with TRBJ1-2; the D is unclear. This CDR3 contains 15 residues. Trimming stripped 1 base from V and 8 bases from J, with 18 bases between. Germline V lookup: CDR1 SGHRS, CDR2 YFSETQ. CDR3 DNA sequence: TGCGCCAGCAGCTTGTGGTCTACTGACTCCCTGGGCTACACCTTC. Its protein is CASSLWSTDSLGYTF.

The V and J genes are TRBV11-3 and TRBJ1-1; D unresolved. V lost 0 bases, J lost 9 bases, and 11 bases lay in between. Germline CDR1 SGHNT, CDR2 YENEEA. CDR3 length: 13 amino acids. CDR3 region: CASSLDGGSKAFF. For the CDR3, the DNA is TGTGCCAGCAGCTTAGATGGCGGATCGAAAGCTTTCTTT.